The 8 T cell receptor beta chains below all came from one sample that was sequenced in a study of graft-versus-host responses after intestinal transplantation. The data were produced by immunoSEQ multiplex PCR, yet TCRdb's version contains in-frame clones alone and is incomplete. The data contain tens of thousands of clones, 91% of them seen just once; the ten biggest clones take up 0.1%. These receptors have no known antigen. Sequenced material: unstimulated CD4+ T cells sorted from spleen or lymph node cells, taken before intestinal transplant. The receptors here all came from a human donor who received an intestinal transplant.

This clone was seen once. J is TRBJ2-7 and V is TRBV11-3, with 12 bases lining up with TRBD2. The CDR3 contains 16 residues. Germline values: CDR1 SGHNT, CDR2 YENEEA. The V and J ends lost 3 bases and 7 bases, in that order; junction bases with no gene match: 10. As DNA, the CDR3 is TGTGCCAGCAGCTTGGCTCCGGGACTAGCGGGTTGGGAGCAGTACTTC. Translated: CASSLAPGLAGWEQYF.

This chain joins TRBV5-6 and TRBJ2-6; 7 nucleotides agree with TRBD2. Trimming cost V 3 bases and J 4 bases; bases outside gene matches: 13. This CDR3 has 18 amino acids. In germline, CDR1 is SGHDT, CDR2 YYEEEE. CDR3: CASSSPSVREGGANVLTF. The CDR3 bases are TGTGCCAGCAGCTCGCCGTCGGTCAGGGAGGGGGGGGCCAACGTCCTGACTTTC.

The CDR3 sequence is CASSLAVGWETEAFF. The CDR3 bases are TGTGCCAGCAGCTTAGCGGTGGGGTGGGAGACTGAAGCTTTCTTT. This chain uses TRBV7-2 with TRBJ1-1; unclear D gene. Germline CDR1 is SGHTA and CDR2 is FQGNSA. This CDR3 is built from 15 residues. V gave up 0 bases and J gave up 5 bases, with 13 bases separating them.

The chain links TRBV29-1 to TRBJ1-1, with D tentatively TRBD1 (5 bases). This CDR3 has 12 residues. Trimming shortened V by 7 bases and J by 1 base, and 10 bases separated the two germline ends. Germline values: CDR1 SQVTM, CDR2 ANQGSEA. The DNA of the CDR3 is TGCAGCGCGCGGACACAGAACACTGAAGCTTTCTTT. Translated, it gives CSARTQNTEAFF.

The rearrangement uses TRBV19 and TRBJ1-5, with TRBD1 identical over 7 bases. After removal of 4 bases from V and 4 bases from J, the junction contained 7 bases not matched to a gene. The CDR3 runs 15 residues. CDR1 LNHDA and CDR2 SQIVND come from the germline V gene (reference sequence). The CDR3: CASSKKGQSNQPQHF. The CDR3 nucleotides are TGTGCCAGTAGTAAGAAGGGACAGTCGAATCAGCCCCAGCATTTT.

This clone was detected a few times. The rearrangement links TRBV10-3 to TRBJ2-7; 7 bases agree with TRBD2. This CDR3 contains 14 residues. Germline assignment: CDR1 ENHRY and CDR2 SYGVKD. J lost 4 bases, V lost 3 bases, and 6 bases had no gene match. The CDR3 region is CAISDGQGGYEQYF. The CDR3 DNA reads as TGTGCCATCAGTGACGGGCAGGGAGGGTACGAGCAGTACTTC.

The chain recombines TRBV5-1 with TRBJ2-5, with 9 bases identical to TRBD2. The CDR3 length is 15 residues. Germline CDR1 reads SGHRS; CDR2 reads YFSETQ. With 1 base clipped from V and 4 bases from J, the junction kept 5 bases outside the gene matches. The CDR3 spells CASSLIAGAPETQYF. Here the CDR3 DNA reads TGCGCCAGCAGCTTGATAGCGGGGGCCCCAGAGACCCAGTACTTC.

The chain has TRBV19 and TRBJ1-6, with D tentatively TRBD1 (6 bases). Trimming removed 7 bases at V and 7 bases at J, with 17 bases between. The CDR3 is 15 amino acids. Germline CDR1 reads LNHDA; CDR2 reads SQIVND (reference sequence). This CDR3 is CASTPGQTQNSPLHF. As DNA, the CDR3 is TGTGCCAGTACCCCAGGACAGACTCAGAATTCACCCCTCCACTTT.